Listed here is a single T cell receptor beta chain. The data are from a study of identical twins. One entry per CDR3 protein results from TCRdb running MiXCR on the 5' RACE reads. The table has 450,000 or so distinct CDR3 sequences, roughly 26% seen once. These data also formed part of another study, on T cells expressing NK-cell markers. That study adds: All TCR beta repertoires analysed originated from sorted CD3+CD56+NKG2C+, CD3+CD56+NKG2C- and CD3+CD56-NKG2C+ T cells.

This receptor was taken from a woman under 30 in good health. The specimen sequenced was CD4+ T cells sorted from blood.

The CDR3: CASSISGRNTQYF. The CDR3 DNA sequence: TGTGCCAGTAGTATCTCCGGGCGAAATACGCAGTATTTT. The chain has TRBV19 and TRBJ2-3; no clear D. The CDR3 has 13 residues. Germline CDR1 LNHDA, CDR2 SQIVND (reference sequence). V lost 3 bases, J lost 7 bases, and 11 bases lay in between.